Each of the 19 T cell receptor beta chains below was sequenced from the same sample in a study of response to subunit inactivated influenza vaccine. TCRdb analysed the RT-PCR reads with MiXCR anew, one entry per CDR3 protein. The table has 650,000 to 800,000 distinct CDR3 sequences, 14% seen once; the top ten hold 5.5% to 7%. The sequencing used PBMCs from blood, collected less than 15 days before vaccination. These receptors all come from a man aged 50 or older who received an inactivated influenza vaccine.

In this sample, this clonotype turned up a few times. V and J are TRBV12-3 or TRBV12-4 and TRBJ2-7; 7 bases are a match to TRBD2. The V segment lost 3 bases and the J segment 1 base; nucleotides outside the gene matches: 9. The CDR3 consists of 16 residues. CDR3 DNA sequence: TGTGCCAGCAGTTTTGTGCTCGGCGGGAGATCCTACGAGCAGTACTTC. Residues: CASSFVLGGRSYEQYF.

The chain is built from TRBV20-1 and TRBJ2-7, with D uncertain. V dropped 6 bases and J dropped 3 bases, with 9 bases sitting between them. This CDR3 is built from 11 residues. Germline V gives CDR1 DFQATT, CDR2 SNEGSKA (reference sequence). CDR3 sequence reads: CSAYRDYEQYF. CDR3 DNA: TGCAGTGCGTATAGGGACTACGAGCAGTACTTC.

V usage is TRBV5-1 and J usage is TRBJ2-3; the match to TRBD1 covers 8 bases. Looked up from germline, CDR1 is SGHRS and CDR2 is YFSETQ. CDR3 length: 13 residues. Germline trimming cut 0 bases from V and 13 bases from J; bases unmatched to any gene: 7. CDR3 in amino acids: CASSLAGTGEKYF. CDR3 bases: TGCGCCAGCAGCTTGGCGGGGACAGGCGAGAAGTATTTT.

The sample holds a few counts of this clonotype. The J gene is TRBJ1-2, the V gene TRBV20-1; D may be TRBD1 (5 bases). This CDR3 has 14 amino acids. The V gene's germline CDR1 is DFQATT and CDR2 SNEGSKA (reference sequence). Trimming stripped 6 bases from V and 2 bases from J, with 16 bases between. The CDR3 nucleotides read TGCAGTGCAAGGAGGCCGGGGGAAAACTATGGCTACACCTTC. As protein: CSARRPGENYGYTF.

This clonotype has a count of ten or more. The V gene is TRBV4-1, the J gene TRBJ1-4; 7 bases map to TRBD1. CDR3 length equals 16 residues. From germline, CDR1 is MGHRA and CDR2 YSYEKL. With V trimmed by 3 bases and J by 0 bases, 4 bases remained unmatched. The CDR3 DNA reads TGCGCCAGCAGCCAGGGACAGAGGGCAACTAATGAAAAACTGTTTTTT. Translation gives CASSQGQRATNEKLFF.

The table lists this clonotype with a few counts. CDR3 sequence: CASSVGQRRSYNEQFF. DNA of the CDR3: TGCGCCAGCAGCGTGGGACAGCGCCGCTCCTACAATGAGCAGTTCTTC. This chain uses TRBV5-1 with TRBJ2-1, with TRBD1 matching 7 bases. The J segment lost 0 bases and the V segment lost 4 bases, leaving 7 bases of the junction unmatched. Germline CDR1 SGHRS, CDR2 YFSETQ. The CDR3 totals 16 residues.

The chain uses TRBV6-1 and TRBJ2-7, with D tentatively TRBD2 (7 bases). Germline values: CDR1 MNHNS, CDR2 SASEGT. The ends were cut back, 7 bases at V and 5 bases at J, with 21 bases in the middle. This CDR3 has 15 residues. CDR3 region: CASTPPGRGVHEQYF. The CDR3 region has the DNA TGTGCCAGCACCCCCCCGGGGAGGGGGGTTCACGAGCAGTACTTC.

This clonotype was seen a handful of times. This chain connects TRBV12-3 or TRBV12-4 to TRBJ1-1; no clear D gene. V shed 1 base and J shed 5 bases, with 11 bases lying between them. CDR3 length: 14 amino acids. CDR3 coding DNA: TGTGCCAGCAGTTTAGGTTGGGAACGGACTGAAGCTTTCTTT. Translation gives CASSLGWERTEAFF.

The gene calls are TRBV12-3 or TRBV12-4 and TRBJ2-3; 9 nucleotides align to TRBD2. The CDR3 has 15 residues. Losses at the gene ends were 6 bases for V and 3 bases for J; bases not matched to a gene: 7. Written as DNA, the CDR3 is TGTGCCAGCAGCCCGGGACTAGCTCTAACAGATACGCAGTATTTT. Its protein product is CASSPGLALTDTQYF.

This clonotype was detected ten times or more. CDR3 in amino acids: CASSYFRASTGELFF. The CDR3 DNA reads as TGTGCCAGCAGTTATTTTAGGGCCAGCACCGGGGAGCTGTTTTTT. This chain joins TRBV6-2 or TRBV6-3 and TRBJ2-2; no reliable D call. Trimming took 3 bases from V and 4 from J, leaving 12 bases between them. CDR1 and CDR2 (germline): MNHEY, SVGEGT. This CDR3 contains 15 residues.

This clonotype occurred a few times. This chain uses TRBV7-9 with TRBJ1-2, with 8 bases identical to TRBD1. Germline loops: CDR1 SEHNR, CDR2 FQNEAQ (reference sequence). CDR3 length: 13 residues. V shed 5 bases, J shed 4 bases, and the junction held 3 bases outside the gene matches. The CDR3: CASSRQGIYGYTF. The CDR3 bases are TGTGCCAGCAGCCGACAGGGGATCTATGGCTACACCTTC.

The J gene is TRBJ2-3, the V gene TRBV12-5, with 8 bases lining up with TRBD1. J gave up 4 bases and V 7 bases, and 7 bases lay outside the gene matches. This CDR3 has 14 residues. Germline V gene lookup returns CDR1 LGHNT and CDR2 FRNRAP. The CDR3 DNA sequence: TGTGCTAGTGATCGGACAGGGACCCCAGATACGCAGTATTTT. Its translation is CASDRTGTPDTQYF.

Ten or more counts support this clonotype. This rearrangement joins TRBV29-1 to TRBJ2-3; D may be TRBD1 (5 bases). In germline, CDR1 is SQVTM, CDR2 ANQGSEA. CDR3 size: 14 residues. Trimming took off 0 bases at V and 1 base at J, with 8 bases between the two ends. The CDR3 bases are TGCAGCGTTGAAGACCGACAGCGCACAGATACGCAGTATTTT. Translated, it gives CSVEDRQRTDTQYF.

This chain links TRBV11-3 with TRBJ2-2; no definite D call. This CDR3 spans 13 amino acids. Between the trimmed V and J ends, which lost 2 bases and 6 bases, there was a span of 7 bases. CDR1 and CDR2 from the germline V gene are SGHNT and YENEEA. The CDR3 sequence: CASSLINSGELFF. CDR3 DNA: TGTGCCAGCAGCTTAATTAATTCCGGGGAGCTGTTTTTT.

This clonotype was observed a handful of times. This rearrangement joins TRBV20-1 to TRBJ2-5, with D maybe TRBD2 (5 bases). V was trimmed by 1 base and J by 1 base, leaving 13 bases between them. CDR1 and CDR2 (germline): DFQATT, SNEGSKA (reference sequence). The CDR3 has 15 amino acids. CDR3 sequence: CSARGGLMFQETQYF. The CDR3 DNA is TGCAGTGCTAGAGGCGGACTCATGTTCCAAGAGACCCAGTACTTC.

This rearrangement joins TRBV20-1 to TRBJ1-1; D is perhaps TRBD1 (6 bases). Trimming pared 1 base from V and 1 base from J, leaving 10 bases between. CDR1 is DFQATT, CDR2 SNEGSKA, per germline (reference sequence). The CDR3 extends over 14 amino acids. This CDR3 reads CSARGRGANTEAFF. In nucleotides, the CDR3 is TGCAGTGCTAGAGGCCGGGGGGCGAACACTGAAGCTTTCTTT.

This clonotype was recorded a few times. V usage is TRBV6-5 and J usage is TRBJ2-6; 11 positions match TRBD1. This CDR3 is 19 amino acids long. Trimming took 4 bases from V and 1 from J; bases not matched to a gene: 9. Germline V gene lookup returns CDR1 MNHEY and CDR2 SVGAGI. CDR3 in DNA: TGTGCCAGCAGTTCCTCCCGGGACAGGGGGTTATCTGGGGCCAACGTCCTGACTTTC. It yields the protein CASSSSRDRGLSGANVLTF.

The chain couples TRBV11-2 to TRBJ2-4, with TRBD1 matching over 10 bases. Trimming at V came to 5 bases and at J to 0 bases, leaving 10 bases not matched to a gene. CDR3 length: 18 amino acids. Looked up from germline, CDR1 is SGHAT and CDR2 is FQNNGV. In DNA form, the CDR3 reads TGTGCCAGCAGCCCCCGGGACAGGGGCTCCTTAGCCAAAAACATTCAGTACTTC. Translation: CASSPRDRGSLAKNIQYF.

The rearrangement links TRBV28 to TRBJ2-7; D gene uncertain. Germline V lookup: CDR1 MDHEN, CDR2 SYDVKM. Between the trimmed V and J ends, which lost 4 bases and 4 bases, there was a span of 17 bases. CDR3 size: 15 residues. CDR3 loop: CASSSPVPNPYEQYF. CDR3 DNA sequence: TGTGCCAGCAGTTCCCCGGTCCCAAATCCTTACGAGCAGTACTTC.